This TCR beta chain derives from a study of beta chain features in type 1 diabetes. The wider study: The patient and healthy donor groups were comparable for age, gender and cell yields.

Reverse transcribing all isolated RNA meant expressed TCRB transcripts were sequenced. Assay used: immunoSEQ multiplex PCR; TCRdb lists only in-frame clones, some missing. The sample gives about 180,000 clones, 7.5% to 8.5% of which show up once; roughly 0.5% is in the top ten. Study results and caveats: Type 1 diabetes patients had fewer VDJ junction insertions and more deletions. There was a moderate but significant shortening of TCRB CDR3s in all four CD4+ subsets of Type 1 diabetes patients.

A word on this clone: Its target is unknown.

Trimming removed 8 bases at V and 6 bases at J, with 17 bases between. Germline loops: CDR1 SNHLY, CDR2 FYNNEI. The CDR3 consists of 14 residues. Donors contributed one heparinised blood draw apiece, averaging approximately 0.12 L. Sorting that relied on CD45RO/CCR7/CD25/CD127/CD95/CD27 yielded CD4+ naive, central memory, regulatory and stem cell-like memory cells. Sequences were obtained from central memory CD4+ T cells from blood. The TCR sequence derives from a man younger than 35 with type 1 diabetes. The chain carries TRBV2 and TRBJ1-5, with D tentatively TRBD1 (6 bases). CDR3 sequence: CASGGQVGGQPQHF. The CDR3 bases are TGTGCCAGCGGGGGCCAGGTAGGGGGTCAGCCCCAGCATTTT. The complete variable domain, with remaining parts taken from reference TRBV2 and TRBJ1-5, reads EPEVTQTPSHQVTQMGQEVILRCVPISNHLYFYWYRQILGQKVEFLVSFYNNEISEKSEIFDDQFSVERPDGSNFTLKIRSTKLEDSAMYFCASGGQVGGQPQHFGDGTRLSIL.